These 16 T cell receptor beta chains were all obtained from the same sample, sequenced in a study of monozygotic twins with inflammatory bowel disease. TCRdb reprocessed the 5' RACE reads, with one entry per CDR3 protein and no DNA. The sample data list some 150,000 distinct CDR3 sequences. Sequenced input: blood. The source is a human donor with ulcerative colitis or Crohn's disease, or a healthy co-twin of an affected twin (not recorded which).

V gene TRBV12-2 combines with J gene TRBJ2-1; the TRBD2 assignment by TCRdb is unverifiable without DNA. TRBV12-2 is listed as a pseudogene. CDR3 size: 19 residues. CDR3 residues: CASRLDSGGEQFKYNEQFF.

The chain recombines TRBV7-8 with TRBJ1-5. CDR1 SGHVS and CDR2 FQNEAQ come from the germline V gene. This CDR3 has 16 residues. The CDR3: CASSLGVGYSNQPQHF.

The chain employs TRBV21-1 and TRBJ1-2; checking the TCRdb D call of TRBD1 is not possible without DNA. TRBV21-1 is given as a pseudogene. CDR3 length: 14 residues. The CDR3 here is CASNIWDSSYGYTF.

The J gene is TRBJ2-1, the V gene TRBV12-3 or TRBV12-4. CDR3 length: 13 residues. This CDR3 reads CASSFGQSDEQFF.

V gene TRBV4-3 combines with J gene TRBJ1-1. The CDR3 is 16 residues long. CDR1 LGHNA and CDR2 YSLEER come from the germline V gene. The CDR3 region is CASSQVLGSENTEAFF.

The chain carries TRBV20-1 and TRBJ2-2; the D call of TRBD1 rests on TCRdb alone, since no DNA is present to check it. This CDR3 has 16 residues. The germline V gene has CDR1 DFQATT and CDR2 SNEGSKA (reference sequence). This CDR3 reads CSALPGTTANTGELFF.

V and J are TRBV27 and TRBJ2-6. Germline V gene sequence: CDR1 MNHEY, CDR2 SMNVEV (reference sequence). The CDR3 consists of 14 residues. The CDR3 reads CASSQSSGANVLTF.

This chain connects TRBV20-1 to TRBJ1-2. This CDR3 has 13 amino acids. CDR1 is DFQATT and CDR2 is SNEGSKA in the germline V gene (reference sequence). Here the CDR3 reads CSARRNVEQGYTF.

The V and J genes are TRBV3-1 and TRBJ1-6. The germline gives CDR1 LGHDT, CDR2 YNNKEL (reference sequence). The CDR3 consists of 18 residues. CDR3 residues: CASSQGGGSGSYNSPLHF.

The chain is built from TRBV18 and TRBJ2-1. The CDR3 runs to 14 residues. Germline V gene sequence: CDR1 KGHSH, CDR2 LQKENI. CDR3 amino acids: CASSPGVNYNEQFF.

The chain carries TRBV4-1 and TRBJ2-4. The CDR3 loop spans 15 amino acids. The germline CDR1 and CDR2 sequences are MGHRA and YSYEKL. The CDR3 loop reads CASSQGADNTNMQYF.

This chain links TRBV27 with TRBJ2-7; TCRdb's assignment of TRBD1 cannot be checked, as there is no DNA. The CDR3 contains 15 residues. Germline V CDR1 and CDR2: MNHEY, SMNVEV (reference sequence). The chain's CDR3 is CASSLKGRPDYEQYF.

The chain joins TRBV6-2 or TRBV6-3 to TRBJ2-7. The germline V gene has CDR1 MNHEY and CDR2 SVGEGT. The CDR3 loop spans 16 amino acids. The CDR3 sequence is CASSTEQRWGSYEQYF.

This chain connects TRBV6-2 or TRBV6-3 to TRBJ1-5; checking the TCRdb D call of TRBD1 is not possible without DNA. Germline V gives CDR1 MNHEY, CDR2 SVGEGT. CDR3 length: 15 amino acids. The chain's CDR3 is CASRDRDRGLQPQHF.

The rearrangement links TRBV4-1 to TRBJ2-1; TCRdb's assignment of TRBD1 cannot be checked, as there is no DNA. The CDR3 length is 19 residues. Germline CDR1 reads MGHRA; CDR2 reads YSYEKL. CDR3 sequence: CASSQGVGTPKGSYNEQFF.

This sequence joins TRBV20-1 and TRBJ2-7; TCRdb names TRBD2, which stays unverified in the absence of DNA. The CDR3 runs 14 residues. Germline assignment: CDR1 DFQATT and CDR2 SNEGSKA (reference sequence). CDR3 in amino acids: CSANPDFSPYEQYF.